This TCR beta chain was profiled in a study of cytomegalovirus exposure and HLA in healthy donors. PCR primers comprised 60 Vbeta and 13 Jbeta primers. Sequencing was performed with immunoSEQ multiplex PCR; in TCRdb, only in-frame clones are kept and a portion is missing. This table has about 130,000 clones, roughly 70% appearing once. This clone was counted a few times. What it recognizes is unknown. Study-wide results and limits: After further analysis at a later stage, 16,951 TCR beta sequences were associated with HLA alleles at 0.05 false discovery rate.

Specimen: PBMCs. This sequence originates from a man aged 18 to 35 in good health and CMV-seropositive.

CDR3 nucleotide sequence: TGTGCCAGCAGTGAAATTAGCGGGAGTTTGTCCGGGGAGCTGTTTTTT. Translated: CASSEISGSLSGELFF. The gene calls are TRBV2 and TRBJ2-2; 9 nucleotides line up with TRBD2. CDR1 and CDR2 (germline): SNHLY, FYNNEI. This CDR3 has 16 amino acids. Trimming at V came to 2 bases and at J to 6 bases, leaving 7 bases not matched to a gene. Supplemented by reference TRBV2 and TRBJ2-2, the full variable domain reads EPEVTQTPSHQVTQMGQEVILRCVPISNHLYFYWYRQILGQKVEFLVSFYNNEISEKSEIFDDQFSVERPDGSNFTLKIRSTKLEDSAMYFCASSEISGSLSGELFFGEGSRLTVL.